Given below is one T cell receptor beta chain in context. Which antigen it targets is not known. No base-level quality is on record; no much larger clone is a single base apart. This sample was included in a study of stem cell transplantation in POMP-related autoinflammatory disease (dated by TCRdb to about 2021). In terms of the full investigation: The study hypothesis was that defective thymoproteasomes impair MHC class I-dependent CD8+ T-cell differentiation and positive selection, which skews the TRB repertoire. High-throughput TRB sequencing assessed how POMP deficiency affects T-cell receptor beta repertoire diversity and CDR3 characteristics. Prior to transplant, the patients had skewing toward CD4+ naive T cells, low CD8+ T-cell proportions, and reduced T-cell cytokine secretion. Through one year post-transplant, neutrophils and platelets showed 100% donor engraftment on DNA chimerism analysis.

V loses 8 bases, J loses 9 bases, and the germline ends lie 14 bases apart. There are 13 amino acids in the CDR3, from cysteine to phenylalanine inclusive. Left in the record is the CDR3 DNA by itself, 39 bases read in frame from the first base. The germline V gene sets CDR1 to MNHEY and CDR2 to SVGAGI. The full study reports these points: The number of unique TRB V-J gene pairings in PRAID patients was restricted. Across all analyzed T-cell subsets, PRAID patients tended toward lower TRB diversity and higher clonality. Statistical significance for the trend toward lower diversity and increased clonality in PRAID patients was reached only for regulatory T cells.

Library method: the immunoSEQ multiplex PCR assay. The original methods were these. Repertoire diversity was quantified with Shannon entropy, accounting for clonal size distribution. The Gini-Simpson index (Simpson_1-D) served as the measure of how unequally clonotypes were distributed. Here the immuneACCESS table is served through TCRdb, limited to in-frame sequences with V and J called. Missing clones are a known gap in these copies; in checked studies unresolved V genes cover under half, and the rest lacks a known reason. That table is the source of V, J and clone size, and D and trimming were worked out from the DNA. The sample table holds tens of thousands of clones, of which just over 90% were seen once. The ten largest clonotypes hold roughly 0.7% of the sample. This specimen's time point label, interpreted: after hematopoietic stem cell transplant. PRAID was characterized by prominent immunodeficiency alongside autoinflammation. Before TRB sequencing, the T-cell subsets, namely conventional T cells, CD8+ T cells, regulatory T cells, and T follicular helper cells, were sorted.

Sequencing used CD4+ T cells from PBMCs, obtained after stem cell transplantation. This sequence originates from a human patient with POMP-related autoinflammation and immune dysregulation (PRAID). After a transplant, some T cells may be of graft donor origin. This sequence uses TRBV6-5 and TRBJ1-6; TRBD1 might be the D gene, on 6 matching bases. CDR3 protein: CASRPEGGSPLHF. The bases read TGTGCCAGCCGACCCGAGGGGGGTTCACCCCTCCACTTT.